Listed below are T cell receptor beta chains from one sample, sequenced in a study of blood T cells in healthy people across ages. In TCRdb, the 5' RACE reads were re-called with MiXCR into one record per CDR3 protein. The table has 1.5 million to 2 million distinct CDR3 sequences, roughly 43% seen once. The sequenced sample was blood. The receptors derive from a human donor in good health. Both conserved end residues are part of each CDR3. Each record gives: CDR3 protein, CDR3 DNA, J gene, clone size, V gene, D gene. The D gene is left open where the match is weak. Clone size is stated in some rows and not others, as once, few, many or a class when expanded.

CATSRDRVNEQFF,TGTGCCACCAGCAGAGATCGGGTAAATGAGCAGTTCTTC,TRBJ2-1,.,TRBV15,.
CASSLGLSSYNSPLHF,TGTGCCAGCAGTTTGGGACTAAGCTCCTATAATTCACCCCTCCACTTT,TRBJ1-6,few,TRBV12-3/TRBV12-4,.
CSGQLNEKLFF,TGCAGCGGACAGCTTAATGAAAAACTGTTTTTT,TRBJ1-4,.,TRBV29-1,.
CSVLVPGGIPNPKNIQYF,TGCAGTGTTCTTGTCCCGGGGGGCATCCCAAATCCCAAAAACATTCAGTACTTC,TRBJ2-4,.,TRBV20-1,.
CASHPGTDTQYF,TGTGCCAGCCACCCGGGGACAGATACGCAGTATTTT,TRBJ2-3,.,TRBV12-3/TRBV12-4,.
CAWEVGRVGTEAFF,TGTGCCTGGGAGGTAGGAAGGGTGGGCACTGAAGCTTTCTTT,TRBJ1-1,.,TRBV30,.
CASSLVSSYNSPLHF,TGTGCCAGCAGCTTAGTCAGCTCCTATAATTCACCCCTCCACTTT,TRBJ1-6,many,TRBV7-2,.
CSARPHPGYTF,TGCAGTGCTAGGCCCCACCCTGGCTACACCTTC,TRBJ1-2,.,TRBV20-1,.
CASSQYGHNEQFF,TGTGCCAGCAGCCAATACGGGCACAATGAGCAGTTCTTC,TRBJ2-1,.,TRBV14,.
CASRDSASYEQYF,TGTGCCAGTCGCGACAGCGCATCCTACGAGCAGTACTTC,TRBJ2-7,few,TRBV6-2/TRBV6-3,.
CAWSVGGKGYTF,TGTGCCTGGAGTGTTGGGGGGAAAGGCTACACCTTC,TRBJ1-2,.,TRBV30,.
CASSPNIKQYF,TGTGCCAGCAGTCCGAACATAAAGCAGTATTTT,TRBJ2-3,many,TRBV12-3/TRBV12-4,.
CASSGSLGARGYTF,TGTGCCAGCAGTGGGTCCTTGGGGGCGCGTGGCTACACCTTC,TRBJ1-2,.,TRBV25-1,.
CASSSPDREVNDEQFF,TGTGCCAGCAGCTCCCCCGACAGGGAGGTAAACGATGAGCAGTTCTTC,TRBJ2-1,few,TRBV6-2/TRBV6-3,.
CASSQVGFLETQYF,TGCGCCAGCAGCCAAGTAGGTTTTCTCGAGACCCAGTACTTC,TRBJ2-5,few,TRBV4-1,.
CASSQDPPTSMGTDTQYF,TGCGCCAGCAGCCAAGATCCGCCGACTAGTATGGGGACAGATACGCAGTATTTT,TRBJ2-3,.,TRBV4-1,.
CASSLVHSGDYGYTF,TGTGCCAGCAGCTTAGTTCACAGCGGGGACTATGGCTACACCTTC,TRBJ1-2,.,TRBV7-2,.
CASSSGVTSTDTQYF,TGTGCCAGCAGCTCCGGGGTCACTAGCACAGATACGCAGTATTTT,TRBJ2-3,.,TRBV7-2,.
CSVVSRANTGELFF,TGCAGCGTCGTAAGCAGAGCGAACACCGGGGAGCTGTTTTTT,TRBJ2-2,.,TRBV29-1,.
CASSYSEATTEAFF,TGTGCCAGCAGTTACTCTGAGGCAACCACTGAAGCTTTCTTT,TRBJ1-1,.,TRBV6-2/TRBV6-3,.
CASSQVGISTDTQYF,TGCGCCAGCAGCCAAGTTGGAATATCCACAGATACGCAGTATTTT,TRBJ2-3,few,TRBV4-3,.
CASRTSGTGGYTF,TGTGCCAGCAGAACATCCGGGACAGGGGGCTACACCTTC,TRBJ1-2,.,TRBV14,TRBD1
CASSLGAQGPYSNQPQHF,TGTGCCAGCAGCTTAGGGGCACAGGGTCCCTATAGCAATCAGCCCCAGCATTTT,TRBJ1-5,.,TRBV7-6,.
CASAPLAGYTDTQYF,TGCGCCAGCGCCCCCCTAGCGGGGTACACAGATACGCAGTATTTT,TRBJ2-3,.,TRBV5-1,TRBD2
CSARDPAGGSSSYNEQYF,TGCAGTGCTAGAGATCCCGCGGGGGGTTCAAGCTCCTACAATGAGCAGTACTTC,TRBJ2-7,.,TRBV20-1,TRBD2
CATSRGGGEGDTQYF,TGTGCCACCAGCAGAGGAGGGGGAGAGGGAGATACGCAGTATTTT,TRBJ2-3,few,TRBV15,.
CASSYWRGGAITDTQYF,TGTGCCAGCAGTTACTGGCGCGGGGGGGCGATCACAGATACGCAGTATTTT,TRBJ2-3,.,TRBV6-6,TRBD2
CSAPLGQGYSPLHF,TGCAGTGCTCCACTGGGACAGGGGTATTCACCCCTCCACTTT,TRBJ1-6,few,TRBV20-1,TRBD1
CASSYSAGVGFF,TGTGCCAGCAGTTACTCTGCGGGTGTGGGGTTCTTC,TRBJ2-1,few,TRBV6-6,.
CASSIDRGNEKLFF,TGTGCCAGCTCAATCGACAGGGGGAATGAAAAACTGTTTTTT,TRBJ1-4,few,TRBV18,TRBD1
CASSAGTSVGNERFF,TGCGCCAGCAGCGCCGGGACTAGCGTCGGAAATGAGCGGTTCTTC,TRBJ2-1,once,TRBV5-1,TRBD2
CASSWGDRGSYEQYF,TGCGCCAGCAGCTGGGGGGACAGGGGCTCCTACGAGCAGTACTTC,TRBJ2-7,.,TRBV5-1,TRBD1
CSARVPTGRLSQPQHF,TGCAGTGCTAGAGTTCCAACAGGGAGATTAAGTCAGCCCCAGCATTTT,TRBJ1-5,.,TRBV20-1,.
CSVEGGTGGMDYTF,TGCAGCGTTGAAGGTGGAACAGGGGGGATGGACTACACCTTC,TRBJ1-2,.,TRBV29-1,TRBD1
CASSLAGGGAEEQYF,TGTGCCAGCAGCTTAGCCGGCGGGGGGGCCGAGGAGCAGTACTTC,TRBJ2-7,.,TRBV7-9,TRBD2
CSATGQGSYEQYF,TGCAGTGCCACGGGGCAGGGATCCTACGAGCAGTACTTC,TRBJ2-7,few,TRBV20-1,.
CASSLNRGEGETQYF,TGTGCCAGCAGCTTAAATAGGGGCGAGGGGGAGACCCAGTACTTC,TRBJ2-5,.,TRBV7-3,.
CASISQTGKFF,TGTGCCAGCATCTCTCAGACAGGGAAGTTCTTC,TRBJ2-1,.,TRBV6-6,TRBD1
CASSYIEAIPPTDTQYF,TGTGCCAGCAGTTACATCGAGGCAATCCCCCCCACAGATACGCAGTATTTT,TRBJ2-3,few,TRBV6-5,.
CASSLGLARSYNEQFF,TGTGCCAGCAGCTTAGGACTAGCTCGGTCCTACAATGAGCAGTTCTTC,TRBJ2-1,.,TRBV7-3,TRBD2
CSAILDSSQETQYF,TGCAGTGCCATCTTGGACAGCTCGCAAGAGACCCAGTACTTC,TRBJ2-5,many,TRBV20-1,.
CAWSVRGGLAYNEQFF,TGTGCCTGGAGTGTAAGGGGCGGACTAGCATACAATGAGCAGTTCTTC,TRBJ2-1,few,TRBV30,TRBD2
CASRDRVAEQFF,TGTGCCAGCAGGGACAGGGTCGCTGAGCAGTTCTTC,TRBJ2-1,.,TRBV6-2/TRBV6-3,TRBD1
CASSQVQDSVEAFF,TGCGCCAGCAGCCAAGTGCAGGATTCTGTTGAAGCTTTCTTT,TRBJ1-1,few,TRBV4-3,.
CSVELLGAIHGEDTQYF,TGCAGCGTTGAATTACTGGGGGCGATCCACGGTGAAGATACGCAGTATTTT,TRBJ2-3,few,TRBV29-1,.
CSARTAGGMYEQYF,TGCAGCGCCCGTACGGCGGGGGGGATGTACGAGCAGTACTTC,TRBJ2-7,.,TRBV20-1,TRBD2
CASSLTGGGGQTYEQYF,TGTGCCAGCAGCTTAACCGGCGGAGGAGGTCAAACCTACGAGCAGTACTTC,TRBJ2-7,few,TRBV7-3,.
CASSYAAATYNEQFF,TGCGCCAGCAGTTACGCAGCGGCAACCTACAATGAGCAGTTCTTC,TRBJ2-1,few,TRBV4-1,.
CSARAGGGRMAEAFF,TGCAGTGCTAGAGCGGGTGGCGGGAGGATGGCTGAAGCTTTCTTT,TRBJ1-1,.,TRBV20-1,.
CASRGARHNEQFF,TGTGCCAGCAGGGGGGCAAGACACAATGAGCAGTTCTTC,TRBJ2-1,.,TRBV7-9,.
CASSSTLTSEPTDTQYF,TGTGCCAGCAGTTCCACCCTTACTAGTGAGCCCACAGATACGCAGTATTTT,TRBJ2-3,.,TRBV12-3/TRBV12-4,.